Listed below are T cell receptor beta chains from one sample, sequenced in a study of blood T cells in healthy people across ages. TCRdb reanalysed the 5' RACE reads using MiXCR and keeps one entry per CDR3 protein. The sample has around 900,000 distinct CDR3 sequences; around 26% are singletons. Sequencing was performed on blood. These receptor sequences come from a woman at least 80 years old in good health. CDR3s include the opening cysteine and the closing phenylalanine or tryptophan. D genes are given only for firm matches. The size field is filled for only some rows; it gives once, few, many or a size class.

>TRBJ2-3|15|TRBV12-3/TRBV12-4|-|TRBD1
TGTGCCAGCAGTTCACGGGACAGACGCACAGATACGCAGTATTTT
CASSSRDRRTDTQYF
>TRBJ2-7|17|TRBV7-2|few|TRBD1
TGTGCCAGCAGCTTAAGGGGACCGAGGACAGGGGGGAATGAGCAGTACTTC
CASSLRGPRTGGNEQYF
>TRBJ2-5|15|TRBV11-2|many|TRBD2
TGTGCCAGCAAGAGCCTAGCGGGGGGTAGCGAGACCCAGTACTTC
CASKSLAGGSETQYF
>TRBJ2-7|13|TRBV6-5|few|-
TGTGCCAGCAGCGATCAGGCTTCCTACGAGCAGTACTTC
CASSDQASYEQYF
>TRBJ1-2|12|TRBV6-6|-|-
TGTGCCAGCAGTGATTTACCCTATGGCTACACCTTC
CASSDLPYGYTF
>TRBJ2-7|17|TRBV7-8|few|-
TGTGCCAGCAGCTTAGCTTCTCCGCGGTGGATCGCCTACGAGCAGTACTTC
CASSLASPRWIAYEQYF
>TRBJ1-3|15|TRBV7-2|-|-
TGTGCCAGCAGCCGACAGATAACCTCTGGAAACACCATATATTTT
CASSRQITSGNTIYF
>TRBJ2-1|12|TRBV7-9|many|-
TGTGCCAGCACCACCCCACAGCGGGAGCAGTTCTTC
CASTTPQREQFF
>TRBJ2-3|16|TRBV4-1|few|TRBD2
TGCGCCAGCAGCCAAAGCGGGGGGCAACGGGGGGATACGCAGTATTTT
CASSQSGGQRGDTQYF
>TRBJ2-3|13|TRBV9|many|-
TGTGCCAGCAGCGTACAACCAGGGGTTACGCAGTATTTT
CASSVQPGVTQYF
>TRBJ1-4|16|TRBV4-2|many|TRBD1
TGTGCCAGCAGCCCGCCGGACAGGGGCCTATTGAGTAAACTGTTTTTT
CASSPPDRGLLSKLFF
>TRBJ1-2|13|TRBV20-1|many|TRBD1
TGCAGTGCTGGAGACAGGGGGCTAGGTGGCTACACCTTC
CSAGDRGLGGYTF
>TRBJ1-2|14|TRBV7-2|few|TRBD1
TGTGCCAGCAGCGGACAGGGTTTTAGTGGGGGCTACACCTTC
CASSGQGFSGGYTF
>TRBJ2-1|15|TRBV7-2|many|TRBD1
TGTGCCAGCAGCTCCTCCGGGACAGGGATTAATGAGCAGTTCTTC
CASSSSGTGINEQFF
>TRBJ2-3|15|TRBV12-3/TRBV12-4|many|TRBD2
TGTGCCAGCAGCTATAGCGGGGGGCGAGCAGATACGCAGTATTTT
CASSYSGGRADTQYF
>TRBJ2-2|15|TRBV12-3/TRBV12-4|-|-
TGTGCCAACGGCAAGGGACCTATGAACACCGGGGAGCTGTTTTTT
CANGKGPMNTGELFF
>TRBJ2-1|15|TRBV6-2/TRBV6-3|many|TRBD1
TGTGCCAGCAGTTACCTGTCGACAGGGGGGAATGAGCAGTTCTTC
CASSYLSTGGNEQFF
>TRBJ2-7|13|TRBV28|many|TRBD1
TGTGCCAGCAGGGGACAGGGGGACCACGAGCAGTACTTC
CASRGQGDHEQYF
>TRBJ2-3|16|TRBV6-2/TRBV6-3|-|-
TGTGCCAGCAGCTACCTTAATAGGGCACTGGACGGTACGCAGTATTTT
CASSYLNRALDGTQYF
>TRBJ2-3|16|TRBV18|-|TRBD2
TGTGCCAGCTCACCACCGCGGGGGGGCGGCACAGATACGCAGTATTTT
CASSPPRGGGTDTQYF
>TRBJ1-1|13|TRBV7-9|many|TRBD1
TGTGCCAGCAGGGAGGGACAGGGATTGGTAGCTTTCTTT
CASREGQGLVAFF
>TRBJ2-7|17|TRBV12-3/TRBV12-4|many|TRBD1
TGTGCCAGCAGTCCACGAGGGGGGACAGGCCTTCCCTACGAGCAGTACTTC
CASSPRGGTGLPYEQYF